Sequencing of this T cell receptor (beta chain) was carried out in a study of T cell changes during pregnancy in multiple sclerosis. This table comes from immunoSEQ multiplex PCR, and its TCRdb copy is limited to in-frame clones, with some not included. The sample holds 49,000 or so clones, roughly nine tenths seen once. The germline CDR1 and CDR2 sequences are SGHTA and FQGNSA. V was pared by 6 bases and J by 11 bases, with 14 bases of the junction left unmatched. The CDR3 runs 15 residues. The sample was CD4+ T cells from peripheral blood mononuclear cells, taken in the second trimester of pregnancy. The chain couples TRBV7-2 to TRBJ1-4; TRBD1 matches 8 bases. The clonotype was recovered from a female donor in good health, enrolled as a control in a pregnancy study. The CDR3 nucleotides read TGTGCCAGCAGTCCATTACAGGGGGGTCTGGGTAAACTGTTTTTT. Residues: CASSPLQGGLGKLFF.